This T cell receptor beta chain was sequenced during a study of blood T cell repertoires in COVID-19 (dated by TCRdb to 2019 to 2021). Looking at the study overall: The collaborator samples originated in the United States, Italy and Spain and spanned the acute and convalescent phases of COVID-19. The material from the prospective study consisted of cDNA or gDNA derived from T cells, B-cell-depleted T cells, or PBMCs. Subjects who had been exposed to COVID-19, were actively infected with it, or had recovered from it provided the deeply sampled blood TCRbeta repertoires that made up the dataset. The repertoires were made available in a free public database intended to serve as a resource for research on the immune response to SARS-CoV-2. The samples were drawn from two sources: the first 160 participants of the ongoing ImmuneRACE study, and 950 to 1,500 subjects contributed by 6 global collaborators. Sample metadata almost always included a de-identified subject ID, COVID-19 status, age in years and sex. Where available, HLA class I and class II types were obtained from metadata supplied by the sample provider rather than from assay-based typing.

The immunoSEQ Assay, a bias-controlled multiplex PCR, was used to amplify TCRbeta CDR3 regions from genomic DNA. Per the source publication's procedure: Nucleated cell counts per sample were estimated from amplification of reference gene primers within the assay. To quantify the absolute abundance of each unique TCRbeta CDR3 rearrangement, sequence reads were collapsed and filtered. For each sample, productive Simpson clonality was calculated by taking the square root of Simpson's diversity index across productive rearrangements. TCRdb limited this immuneACCESS table to in-frame rearrangements with V and J called. A share of clones is missing; checked studies link under half to unresolved V genes, and the rest is unexplained. Clone size and V and J calls were adopted from that table, with D and trimming inferred from the DNA. The sample table contains hundreds of thousands of clones; only one count was recorded for 70% to 90% of them. The ten largest clonotypes hold just under 1% of the sample.

Spanning cysteine to phenylalanine, the CDR3 consists of 15 amino acids. Only the CDR3 DNA stays, 45 bases, in frame from base 1. V loses 0 bases of germline sequence and J loses 4 bases, and the interval between the two ends is 12 bases. CDR1 is given as KGHSH and CDR2 as LQKENI, both from the germline V gene. This clone was seen only once. Its cognate antigen has yet to be identified. Base quality data are lacking; no much larger clone is found one base away. Participants in the prospective study were enrolled through a virtual design, were aged roughly 18 to 100 years, and lived in approximately 24 United States geographic areas. In the prospective study, cohorts were assigned on the basis of participant-reported clinical history obtained from a screening survey and a study questionnaire. Recovered participants in ImmuneRACE Cohort 3 were defined as having two consecutive negative NP/OP PCR tests, clearance from a healthcare professional, or resolution of symptoms. Mobile phlebotomists in the prospective study collected whole blood, serum and a nasopharyngeal or oropharyngeal swab from every participant. Participants in the prospective study had the option to provide additional blood draws and questionnaires over an approximately 2-month period. Prospective study blood samples were shipped either frozen or at room temperature before DNA extraction.

Study-wide findings and limitations: How much clinical and demographic metadata was included differed by source and by participant, and the metadata was provided uncurated.

The chain couples TRBV18 to TRBJ1-1; the D gene is perhaps TRBD1, from 5 matching bases. Material for sequencing was PBMCs or T cells enriched from blood (not recorded which). The source of this sequence is a young woman who had recovered from COVID-19. CDR3 region: CASSPPGRVGTEAFF. The sequence in DNA is TGTGCCAGCTCACCACCCGGCAGGGTCGGCACTGAAGCTTTCTTT. The full variable domain, with segments outside the CDR3 supplied by the reference TRBV18 and TRBJ1-1 proteins, appears as NAGVMQNPRHLVRRRGQEARLRCSPMKGHSHVYWYRQLPEEGLKFMVYLQKENIIDESGMPKERFSAEFPKEGPSILRIQQVVRGDSAAYFCASSPPGRVGTEAFFGQGTRLTVV.